This T cell receptor beta chain was identified during a study of response to subunit inactivated influenza vaccine. Study results and limitations: The authors suggested that few new T cells are recruited per seasonal influenza vaccination.

In TCRdb, the RT-PCR reads were re-called with MiXCR into one record per CDR3 protein. The table includes about 530,000 distinct CDR3 sequences, roughly 10% detected once. This CDR3 has 18 residues. As regards this clonotype: The antigen remains unidentified. The junction shows a germline mismatch at one end, possibly a read error.

This clonotype was sampled from a man aged 45-65 years who received an inactivated influenza vaccine. The sequencing here drew on PBMCs from blood, taken on the day of vaccination. The chain recombines TRBV12-3 or TRBV12-4 with TRBJ2-3, with D perhaps TRBD2 (5 bases). This CDR3 is CAISLARRRSQRTDTQYF. The CDR3 DNA follows: TGTGCCATCAGTTTAGCGAGAAGGCGGTCCCAGAGAACAGATACGCAGTATTTT.